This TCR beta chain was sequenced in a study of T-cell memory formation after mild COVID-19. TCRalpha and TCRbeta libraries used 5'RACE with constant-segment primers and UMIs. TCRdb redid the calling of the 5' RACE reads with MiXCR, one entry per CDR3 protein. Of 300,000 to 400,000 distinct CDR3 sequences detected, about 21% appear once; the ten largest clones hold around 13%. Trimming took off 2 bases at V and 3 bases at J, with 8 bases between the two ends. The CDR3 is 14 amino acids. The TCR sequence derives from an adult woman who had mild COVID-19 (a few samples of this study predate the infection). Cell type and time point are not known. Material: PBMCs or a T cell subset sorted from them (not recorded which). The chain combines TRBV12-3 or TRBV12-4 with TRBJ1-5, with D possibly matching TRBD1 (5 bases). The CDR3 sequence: CASSLSDNNQPQHF. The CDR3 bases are TGTGCCAGCAGTTTATCGGACAACAATCAGCCCCAGCATTTT.